Presented here are 18 T cell receptor beta chains from one specimen sequenced in a study of T-cell reconstitution after alpha-beta-depleted transplantation in children. Preparation of the TCRbeta library used unique molecular identifiers. TCRdb analysed the PCR reads with MiXCR anew, one entry per CDR3 protein. Among some 490,000 distinct CDR3 sequences listed, approximately 12% were seen once. The source was PBMCs from the stem cell graft donor, collected from the stem cell graft. The receptors derive from a human donor who donated a stem cell graft to a child with combined immunodeficiency.

This clonotype came up many times. This chain joins TRBV6-1 and TRBJ2-3, with D possibly matching TRBD2 (6 bases). The germline gives CDR1 MNHNS, CDR2 SASEGT. With 2 bases removed from V and 0 bases from J, the gap between germline ends came to 9 bases. The CDR3 is made up of 15 amino acids. The CDR3: CASSELTRSTDTQYF. In nucleotides, the CDR3 is TGTGCCAGCAGTGAATTGACTAGGAGCACAGATACGCAGTATTTT.

The J gene is TRBJ2-5, the V gene TRBV12-3 or TRBV12-4, with D maybe TRBD1 (5 bases). This CDR3 comprises 14 residues. V lost 1 base and J 3 bases, leaving 9 bases between the germline ends. The CDR3 nucleotides read TGTGCCAGCAGTTTAGGACAGCCCAAAGAGACCCAGTACTTC. As protein: CASSLGQPKETQYF.

This clonotype has at least ten counts. The genes are TRBV13 and TRBJ2-7; D ambiguous. CDR3 length equals 13 residues. V lost 0 bases and J 5 bases, leaving 8 bases between the germline ends. CDR1 PRHDT and CDR2 FYEKMQ come from the germline V gene (reference sequence). The CDR3 loop reads CASSLGPGNEQYF. CDR3 coding DNA: TGTGCCAGCAGCTTAGGCCCGGGCAACGAGCAGTACTTC.

This clonotype was seen ten or more times. This sequence joins TRBV9 and TRBJ2-1, with 9 bases aligning to TRBD1. CDR3 size: 17 residues. The V and J ends lost 3 bases and 2 bases, in that order; junction bases with no gene match: 9. Per the germline V gene, CDR1 is SGDLS and CDR2 is YYNGEE. As DNA, the CDR3 is TGTGCCAGCAGCGGGACGGACAGGGGACGGACCTACAATGAGCAGTTCTTC. Protein product: CASSGTDRGRTYNEQFF.

This clonotype turned up a few times. This rearrangement joins TRBV3-1 to TRBJ2-7; D is perhaps TRBD1 or TRBD2 (6 bases each). Germline V lookup: CDR1 LGHDT, CDR2 YNNKEL (reference sequence). V was shortened by 1 base and J by 7 bases, with 20 bases between the two germline ends. There are 16 residues in the CDR3. CDR3 DNA sequence: TGTGCCAGCAGCCAAGGCTTCAACAGGGTCCGGGGGGAGCAGTACTTC. This encodes CASSQGFNRVRGEQYF.

The table lists this clonotype with a few counts. CDR3 residues: CASSWTIQETQYF. The CDR3, as DNA: TGTGCCAGCAGCTGGACTATACAAGAGACCCAGTACTTC. This chain links TRBV11-1 with TRBJ2-5, with D perhaps matching TRBD2 (6 bases). CDR1 is SGHAT and CDR2 is FQDESV in the germline V gene (reference sequence). Trimming stripped 4 bases from V and 2 bases from J, with 8 bases between. The CDR3 is 13 residues long.

This clonotype has a handful of counts. The CDR3 region has the DNA TGTGCCAGCAGTGCAGGACAGACTGAAGCTTTCTTT. This translates into CASSAGQTEAFF. The rearrangement uses TRBV12-3 or TRBV12-4 and TRBJ1-1; possibly TRBD1 for D (6 bases). V lost 5 bases and J lost 5, with 9 bases in between. The CDR3 sequence is 12 residues long.

The chain uses TRBV18 and TRBJ1-4; 9 bases fit TRBD1. The trim removed 6 bases at V and 8 bases at J, leaving 13 bases unmatched. The CDR3 is 16 amino acids. The V gene's germline CDR1 is KGHSH and CDR2 LQKENI. The CDR3 region has the DNA TGTGCCAGCTCGCCTACAGGGGGCCAACGGAAAGAAAAACTGTTTTTT. Its protein product is CASSPTGGQRKEKLFF.

V is TRBV12-3 or TRBV12-4 and J is TRBJ2-7; D not certain. Trimming took 8 bases from V and 6 from J, leaving 8 bases between them. The CDR3 length is 10 residues. CDR3 coding DNA: TGTGCCAGCGGGTTTCCCGAGCAGTACTTC. Its translation is CASGFPEQYF.

This chain joins TRBV6-5 and TRBJ1-5; D gene ambiguous. CDR1 is MNHEY, CDR2 SVGAGI, per germline. This CDR3 is 15 amino acids long. V lost 0 bases, J lost 0 bases, and 6 bases lay in between. The CDR3 DNA follows: TGTGCCAGCAGTTACTCGAGGTTTAGCAATCAGCCCCAGCATTTT. Translating it yields CASSYSRFSNQPQHF.

This clonotype was seen more than once but under ten times. The chain has TRBV24-1 and TRBJ2-7, with a tentative D call TRBD2 (5 bases). The germline V gene has CDR1 KGHDR and CDR2 SFDVKD. Trimming took off 4 bases at V and 0 bases at J, with 12 bases between the two ends. The CDR3 length is 15 residues. The CDR3 protein is CATSDAPTSSYEQYF. CDR3 DNA: TGTGCCACCAGTGACGCACCTACTAGCTCCTACGAGCAGTACTTC.

The genes are TRBV15 and TRBJ2-3; TRBD2 matches 11 bases. This CDR3 has 17 amino acids. V lost 5 bases and J lost 0; bases outside the gene matches: 7. Looked up from germline, CDR1 is LNHNV and CDR2 is YYDKDF (reference sequence). The DNA for the CDR3 is TGTGCCACCAGCGGGACTAGCGGATACCTTAGCACAGATACGCAGTATTTT. It is translated as CATSGTSGYLSTDTQYF. Full variable domain (outside the CDR3, taken from reference TRBV15 and TRBJ2-3): DAMVIQNPRYQVTQFGKPVTLSCSQTLNHNVMYWYQQKSSQAPKLLFHYYDKDFNNEADTPDNFQSRRPNTSFCFLDIRSPGLGDTAMYLCATSGTSGYLSTDTQYFGPGTRLTVL.

The chain employs TRBV13 and TRBJ2-1; possibly TRBD2 for D (6 bases). Germline V lookup: CDR1 PRHDT, CDR2 FYEKMQ (reference sequence). CDR3 length: 12 amino acids. Trimming pared 4 bases from V and 10 bases from J, leaving 11 bases between. The CDR3 loop reads CASSSYGGEQFF. CDR3 bases: TGTGCCAGCAGCTCTTATGGAGGGGAGCAGTTCTTC.

In this sample, this clonotype turned up many times. The chain couples TRBV12-3 or TRBV12-4 to TRBJ2-1, with D uncertain. Trimming removed 10 bases at V and 6 bases at J, with 10 bases between. The CDR3 consists of 11 residues. The CDR3 loop reads CATHLGNEQFF. The CDR3 nucleotides are TGTGCCACCCACCTGGGCAATGAGCAGTTCTTC.

This clonotype was recorded a few times. This rearrangement joins TRBV7-2 to TRBJ2-4; D call uncertain. The CDR3 is 13 amino acids. The germline CDR1 and CDR2 sequences are SGHTA and FQGNSA. V lost 5 bases and J lost 4, with 9 bases in between. CDR3 nucleotide sequence: TGTGCCAGCAGCCCTACTGGAAAAAACATTCAGTACTTC. It translates to CASSPTGKNIQYF.

The table lists this clonotype with a few counts. The V call is TRBV5-6, the J call TRBJ2-5; TRBD1 matches at 7 bases. The CDR3 is made up of 15 amino acids. Germline V gene sequence: CDR1 SGHDT, CDR2 YYEEEE. The V segment lost 4 bases and the J segment 2 bases; nucleotides outside the gene matches: 8. The CDR3 bases are TGTGCCAGCAGCCCGCTGGGACAGTCGCAAGAGACCCAGTACTTC. Translated, it gives CASSPLGQSQETQYF.

The rearrangement joins TRBV24-1 to TRBJ1-2, with no clear D. This CDR3 contains 13 residues. Germline assignment: CDR1 KGHDR and CDR2 SFDVKD. V lost 4 bases and J 4 bases, leaving 9 bases between the germline ends. The CDR3 sequence: CATSEGRSYGYTF. DNA of the CDR3: TGTGCCACCAGTGAAGGACGGTCCTATGGCTACACCTTC.

This chain joins TRBV27 and TRBJ2-7; D may be TRBD2 (6 bases). Deletions cut 0 bases from V and 2 bases from J, with 11 bases between. Per germline, CDR1 MNHEY and CDR2 SMNVEV (reference sequence). The CDR3 extends over 15 amino acids. The CDR3, as DNA: TGTGCCAGCAGTTTATCGAGCGGACTAACCTACGAGCAGTACTTC. Protein: CASSLSSGLTYEQYF.